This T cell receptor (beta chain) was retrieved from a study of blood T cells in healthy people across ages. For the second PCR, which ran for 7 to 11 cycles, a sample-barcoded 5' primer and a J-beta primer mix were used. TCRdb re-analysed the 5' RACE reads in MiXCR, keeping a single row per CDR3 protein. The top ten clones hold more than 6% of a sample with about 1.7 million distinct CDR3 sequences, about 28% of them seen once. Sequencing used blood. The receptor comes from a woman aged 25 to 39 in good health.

The CDR3 DNA reads as TGCGCCAGCAGCCACAAAAGGGGCACTGAAGCTTTCTTT. As protein: CASSHKRGTEAFF. The J gene is TRBJ1-1, the V gene TRBV5-1; D is possibly TRBD1 (5 bases). V lost 4 bases and J lost 4, with 11 bases in between. CDR3 length equals 13 residues. Looked up from germline, CDR1 is SGHRS and CDR2 is YFSETQ. The full variable domain, completed using reference TRBV5-1 and TRBJ1-1, is KAGVTQTPRYLIKTRGQQVTLSCSPISGHRSVSWYQQTPGQGLQFLFEYFSETQRNKGNFPGRFSGRQFSNSRSEMNVSTLELGDSALYLCASSHKRGTEAFFGQGTRLTVV.